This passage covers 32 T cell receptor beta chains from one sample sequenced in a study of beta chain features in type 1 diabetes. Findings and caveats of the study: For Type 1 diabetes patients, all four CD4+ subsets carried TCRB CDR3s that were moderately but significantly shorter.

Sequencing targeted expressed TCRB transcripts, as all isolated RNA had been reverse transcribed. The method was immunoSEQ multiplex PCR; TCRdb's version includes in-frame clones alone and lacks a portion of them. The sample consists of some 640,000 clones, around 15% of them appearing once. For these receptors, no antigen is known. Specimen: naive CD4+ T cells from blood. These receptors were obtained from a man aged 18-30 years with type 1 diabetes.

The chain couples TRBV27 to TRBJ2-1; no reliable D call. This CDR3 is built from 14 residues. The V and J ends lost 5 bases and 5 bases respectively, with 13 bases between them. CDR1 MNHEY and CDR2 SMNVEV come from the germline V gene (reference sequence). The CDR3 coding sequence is TGTGCCAGCAGTCTGATTGGGCTAAACAATGAGCAGTTCTTC. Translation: CASSLIGLNNEQFF.

The CDR3, as DNA: TGTGCCAGCAGTTTCCGGTTGGGGCAGTTCTTC. This translates into CASSFRLGQFF. This chain connects TRBV28 to TRBJ2-1; D unresolved. The CDR3 length is 11 residues. Germline V gives CDR1 MDHEN, CDR2 SYDVKM. Trimming removed 3 bases at V and 12 bases at J, with 9 bases between. Variable domain in full (rest from reference TRBV28 and TRBJ2-1): DVKVTQSSRYLVKRTGEKVFLECVQDMDHENMFWYRQDPGLGLRLIYFSYDVKMKEKGDIPEGYSVSREKKERFSLILESASTNQTSMYLCASSFRLGQFFGPGTRLTVL.

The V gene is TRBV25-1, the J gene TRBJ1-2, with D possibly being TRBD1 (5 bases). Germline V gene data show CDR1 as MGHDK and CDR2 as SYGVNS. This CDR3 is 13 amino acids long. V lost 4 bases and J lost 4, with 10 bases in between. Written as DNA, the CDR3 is TGTGCCAGCAGTGGCTTGAGGGGCTATGGCTACACCTTC. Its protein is CASSGLRGYGYTF.

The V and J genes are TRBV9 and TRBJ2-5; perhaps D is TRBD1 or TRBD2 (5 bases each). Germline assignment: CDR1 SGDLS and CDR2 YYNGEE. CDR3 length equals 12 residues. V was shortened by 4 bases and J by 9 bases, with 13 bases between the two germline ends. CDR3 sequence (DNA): TGTGCCAGCAGCCCCGGTGAGGGGCCCCAGTACTTC. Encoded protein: CASSPGEGPQYF.

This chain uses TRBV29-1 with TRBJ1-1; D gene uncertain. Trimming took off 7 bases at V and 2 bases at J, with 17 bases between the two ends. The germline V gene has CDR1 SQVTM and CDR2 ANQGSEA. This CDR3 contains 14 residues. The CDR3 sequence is CSALKDLPNTEAFF. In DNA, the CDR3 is TGCAGCGCCCTTAAAGACCTCCCCAACACTGAAGCTTTCTTT.

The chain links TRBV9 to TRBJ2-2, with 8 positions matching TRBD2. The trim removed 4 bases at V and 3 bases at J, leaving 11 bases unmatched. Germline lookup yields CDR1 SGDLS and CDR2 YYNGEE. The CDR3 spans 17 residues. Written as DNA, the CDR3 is TGTGCCAGCAGCACTCGCGGGGGGCCGTTTGACACCGGGGAGCTGTTTTTT. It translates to CASSTRGGPFDTGELFF. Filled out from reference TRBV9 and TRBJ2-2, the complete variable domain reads DSGVTQTPKHLITATGQRVTLRCSPRSGDLSVYWYQQSLDQGLQFLIQYYNGEERAKGNILERFSAQQFPDLHSELNLSSLELGDSALYFCASSTRGGPFDTGELFFGEGSRLTVL.

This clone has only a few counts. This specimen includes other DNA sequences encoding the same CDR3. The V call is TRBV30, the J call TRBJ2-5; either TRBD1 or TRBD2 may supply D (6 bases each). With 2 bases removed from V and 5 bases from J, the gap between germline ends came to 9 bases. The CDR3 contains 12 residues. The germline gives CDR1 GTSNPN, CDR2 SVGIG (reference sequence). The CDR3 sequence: CAWSTGRETQYF. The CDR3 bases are TGTGCCTGGAGTACAGGGAGGGAGACCCAGTACTTC. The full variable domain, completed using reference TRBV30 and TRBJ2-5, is SQTIHQWPATLVQPVGSPLSLECTVEGTSNPNLYWYRQAAGRGLQLLFYSVGIGQISSEVPQNLSASRPQDRQFILSSKKLLLSDSGFYLCAWSTGRETQYFGPGTRLLVL.

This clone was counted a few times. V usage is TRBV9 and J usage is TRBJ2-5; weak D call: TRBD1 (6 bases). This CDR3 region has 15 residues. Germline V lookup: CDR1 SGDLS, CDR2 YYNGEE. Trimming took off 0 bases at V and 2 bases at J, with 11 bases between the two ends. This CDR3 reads CASSVDRDNQETQYF. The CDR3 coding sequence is TGTGCCAGCAGCGTAGATCGGGACAATCAAGAGACCCAGTACTTC.

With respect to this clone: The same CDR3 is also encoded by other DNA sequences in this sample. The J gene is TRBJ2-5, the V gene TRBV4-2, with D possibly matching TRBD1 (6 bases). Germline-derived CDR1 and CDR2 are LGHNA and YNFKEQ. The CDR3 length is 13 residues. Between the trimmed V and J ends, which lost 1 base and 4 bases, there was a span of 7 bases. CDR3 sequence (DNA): TGTGCCAGCAGCCAAGCCAGGGGAGAGACCCAGTACTTC. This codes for CASSQARGETQYF.

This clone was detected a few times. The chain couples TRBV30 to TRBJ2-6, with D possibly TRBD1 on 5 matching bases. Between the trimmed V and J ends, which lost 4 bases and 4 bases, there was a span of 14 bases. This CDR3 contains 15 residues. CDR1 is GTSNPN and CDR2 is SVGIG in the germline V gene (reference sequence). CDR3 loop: CAWTPGIAGANVLTF. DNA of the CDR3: TGTGCCTGGACGCCAGGGATAGCCGGGGCCAACGTCCTGACTTTC.

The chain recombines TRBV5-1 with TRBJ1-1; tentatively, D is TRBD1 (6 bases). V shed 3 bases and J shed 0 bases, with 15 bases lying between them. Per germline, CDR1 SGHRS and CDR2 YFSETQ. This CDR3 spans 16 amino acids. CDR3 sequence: CASSWRQAHMNTEAFF. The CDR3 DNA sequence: TGCGCCAGCAGCTGGAGACAGGCTCACATGAACACTGAAGCTTTCTTT.

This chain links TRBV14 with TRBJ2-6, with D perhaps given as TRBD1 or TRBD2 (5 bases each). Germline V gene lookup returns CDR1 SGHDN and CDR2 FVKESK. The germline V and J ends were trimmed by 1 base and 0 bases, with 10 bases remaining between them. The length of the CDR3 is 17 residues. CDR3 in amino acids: CASSQVAGSSGANVLTF. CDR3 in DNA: TGTGCCAGCAGCCAAGTGGCAGGGAGCTCTGGGGCCAACGTCCTGACTTTC.

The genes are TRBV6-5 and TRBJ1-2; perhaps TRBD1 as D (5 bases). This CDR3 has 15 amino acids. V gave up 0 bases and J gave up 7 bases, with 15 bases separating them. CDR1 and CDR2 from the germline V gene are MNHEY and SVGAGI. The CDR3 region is CASSYSGTVGSGYTF. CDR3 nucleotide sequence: TGTGCCAGCAGTTACTCGGGGACGGTCGGTAGTGGCTACACCTTC.

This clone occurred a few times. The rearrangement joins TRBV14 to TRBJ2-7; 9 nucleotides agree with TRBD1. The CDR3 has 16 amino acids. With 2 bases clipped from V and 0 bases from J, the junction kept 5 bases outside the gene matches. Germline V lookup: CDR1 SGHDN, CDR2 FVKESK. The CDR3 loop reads CASSQRDRDLSYEQYF. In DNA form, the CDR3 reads TGTGCCAGCAGCCAACGGGACAGGGATCTCTCCTACGAGCAGTACTTC.

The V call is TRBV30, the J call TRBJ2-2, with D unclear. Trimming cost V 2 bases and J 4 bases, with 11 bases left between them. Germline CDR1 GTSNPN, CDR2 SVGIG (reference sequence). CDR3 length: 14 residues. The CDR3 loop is CAWSFGDGTGELFF. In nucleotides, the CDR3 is TGTGCCTGGAGTTTTGGCGACGGCACCGGGGAGCTGTTTTTT.

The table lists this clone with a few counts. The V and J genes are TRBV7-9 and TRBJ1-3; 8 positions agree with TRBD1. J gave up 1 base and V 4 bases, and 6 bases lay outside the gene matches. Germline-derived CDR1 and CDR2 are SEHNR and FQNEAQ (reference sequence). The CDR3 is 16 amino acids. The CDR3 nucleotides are TGTGCCAGCAGCTACGACAGGGGATATTCTGGAAACACCATATATTTT. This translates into CASSYDRGYSGNTIYF.

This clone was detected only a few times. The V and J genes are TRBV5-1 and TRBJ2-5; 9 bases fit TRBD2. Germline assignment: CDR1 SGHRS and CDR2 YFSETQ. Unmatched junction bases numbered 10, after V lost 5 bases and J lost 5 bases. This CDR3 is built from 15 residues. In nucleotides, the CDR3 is TGCGCCAGCAGACTAGCCTTAGCGGGAGCGGAGACCCAGTACTTC. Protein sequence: CASRLALAGAETQYF.

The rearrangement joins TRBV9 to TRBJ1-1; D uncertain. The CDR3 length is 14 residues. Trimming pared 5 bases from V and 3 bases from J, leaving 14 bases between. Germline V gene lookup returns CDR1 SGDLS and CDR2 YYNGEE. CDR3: CASSDPRMDTEAFF. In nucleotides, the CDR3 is TGTGCCAGCAGTGACCCCCGAATGGACACTGAAGCTTTCTTT.

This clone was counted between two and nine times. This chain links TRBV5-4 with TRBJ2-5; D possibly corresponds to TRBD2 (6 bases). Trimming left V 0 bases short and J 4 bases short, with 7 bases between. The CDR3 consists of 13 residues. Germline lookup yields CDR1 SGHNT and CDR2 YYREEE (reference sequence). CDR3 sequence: CASSLDGRETQYF. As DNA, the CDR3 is TGTGCCAGCAGCTTGGACGGGAGAGAGACCCAGTACTTC.

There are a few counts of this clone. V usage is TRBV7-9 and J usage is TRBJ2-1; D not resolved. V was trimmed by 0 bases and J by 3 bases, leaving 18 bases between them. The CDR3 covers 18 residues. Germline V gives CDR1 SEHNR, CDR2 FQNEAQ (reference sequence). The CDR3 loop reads CASSLAEPNLQSYNEQFF. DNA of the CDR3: TGTGCCAGCAGCTTAGCGGAACCTAATCTACAGAGCTACAATGAGCAGTTCTTC.

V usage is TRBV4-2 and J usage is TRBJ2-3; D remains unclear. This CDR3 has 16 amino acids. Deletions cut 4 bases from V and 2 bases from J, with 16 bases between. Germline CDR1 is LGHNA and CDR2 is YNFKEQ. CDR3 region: CASSPKNYPTTDTQYF. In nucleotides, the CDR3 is TGTGCCAGCAGCCCCAAAAACTATCCGACCACAGATACGCAGTATTTT.

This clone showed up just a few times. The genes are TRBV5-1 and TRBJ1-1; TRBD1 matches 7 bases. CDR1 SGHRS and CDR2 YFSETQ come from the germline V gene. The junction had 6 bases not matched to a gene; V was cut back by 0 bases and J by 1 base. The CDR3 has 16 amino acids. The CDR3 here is CASSLASGTANTEAFF. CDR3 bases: TGCGCCAGCAGCTTGGCCTCCGGGACAGCGAACACTGAAGCTTTCTTT.

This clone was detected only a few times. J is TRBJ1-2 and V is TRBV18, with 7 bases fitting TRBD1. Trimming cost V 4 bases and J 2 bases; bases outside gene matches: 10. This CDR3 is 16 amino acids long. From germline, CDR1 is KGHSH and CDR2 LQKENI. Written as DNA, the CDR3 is TGTGCCAGCTCACACAGTACCGGGACAGACAACTATGGCTACACCTTC. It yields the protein CASSHSTGTDNYGYTF.

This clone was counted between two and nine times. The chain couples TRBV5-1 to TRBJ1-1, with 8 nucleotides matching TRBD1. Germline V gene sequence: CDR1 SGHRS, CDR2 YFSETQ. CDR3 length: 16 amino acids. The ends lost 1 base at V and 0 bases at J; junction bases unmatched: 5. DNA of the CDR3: TGCGCCAGCAGCTTGTTGACAGGGGACATGAACACTGAAGCTTTCTTT. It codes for CASSLLTGDMNTEAFF.

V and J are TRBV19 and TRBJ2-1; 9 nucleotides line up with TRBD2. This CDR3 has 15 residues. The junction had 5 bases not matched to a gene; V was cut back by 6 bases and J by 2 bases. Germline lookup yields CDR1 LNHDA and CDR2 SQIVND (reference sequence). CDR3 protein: CASRSGTSTYNEQFF. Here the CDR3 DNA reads TGTGCCAGTAGGTCCGGGACTAGCACCTACAATGAGCAGTTCTTC.

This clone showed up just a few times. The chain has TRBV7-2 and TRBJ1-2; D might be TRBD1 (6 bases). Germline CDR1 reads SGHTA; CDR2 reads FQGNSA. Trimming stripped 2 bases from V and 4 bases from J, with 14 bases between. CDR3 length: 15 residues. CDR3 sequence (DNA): TGTGCCAGCAGCTTAAGAGGGGGACCGTCCTATGGCTACACCTTC. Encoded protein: CASSLRGGPSYGYTF.

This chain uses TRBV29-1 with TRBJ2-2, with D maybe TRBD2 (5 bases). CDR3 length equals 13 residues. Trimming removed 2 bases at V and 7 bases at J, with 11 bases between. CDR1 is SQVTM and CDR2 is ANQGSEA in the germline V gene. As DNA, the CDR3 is TGCAGCGTTGAAAGGACCGAGGGCGGGGAGCTGTTTTTT. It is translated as CSVERTEGGELFF.

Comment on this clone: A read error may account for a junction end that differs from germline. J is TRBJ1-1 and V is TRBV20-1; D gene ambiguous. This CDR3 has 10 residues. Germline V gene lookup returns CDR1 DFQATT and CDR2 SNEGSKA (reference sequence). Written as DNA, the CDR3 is TGCAGTGCGAGAGAGGTTTATGCTTTCTTT. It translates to CSAREVYAFF.

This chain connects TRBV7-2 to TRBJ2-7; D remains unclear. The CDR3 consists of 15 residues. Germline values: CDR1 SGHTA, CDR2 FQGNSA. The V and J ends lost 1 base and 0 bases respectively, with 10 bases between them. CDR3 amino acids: CASSLVGTSSYEQYF. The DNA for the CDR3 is TGTGCCAGCAGCTTAGTGGGTACGAGCTCCTACGAGCAGTACTTC.

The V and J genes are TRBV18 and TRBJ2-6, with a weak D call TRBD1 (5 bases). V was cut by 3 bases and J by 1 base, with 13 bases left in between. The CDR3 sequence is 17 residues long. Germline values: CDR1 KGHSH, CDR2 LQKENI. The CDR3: CASSPLGQGSGANVLTF. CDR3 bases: TGTGCCAGCTCACCGCTGGGGCAGGGATCTGGGGCCAACGTCCTGACTTTC. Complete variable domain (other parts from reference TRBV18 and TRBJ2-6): NAGVMQNPRHLVRRRGQEARLRCSPMKGHSHVYWYRQLPEEGLKFMVYLQKENIIDESGMPKERFSAEFPKEGPSILRIQQVVRGDSAAYFCASSPLGQGSGANVLTFGAGSRLTVL.

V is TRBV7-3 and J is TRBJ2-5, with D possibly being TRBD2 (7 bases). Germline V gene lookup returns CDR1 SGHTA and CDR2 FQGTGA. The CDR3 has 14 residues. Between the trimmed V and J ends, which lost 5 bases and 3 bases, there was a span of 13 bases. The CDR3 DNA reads TGTGCCAGCAGCCAGGGGACTACCAAAGAGACCCAGTACTTC. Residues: CASSQGTTKETQYF.

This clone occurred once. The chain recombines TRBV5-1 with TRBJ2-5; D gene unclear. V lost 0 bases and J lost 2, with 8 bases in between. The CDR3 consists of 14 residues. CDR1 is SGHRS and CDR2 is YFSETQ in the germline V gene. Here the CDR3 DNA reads TGCGCCAGCAGCTTGGTGCTGGAACAAGAGACCCAGTACTTC. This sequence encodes CASSLVLEQETQYF.